This entry concerns a single T cell receptor beta chain. No antigen is known for it. The sample comes from a study of T cell responses to AZD1222 COVID-19 vaccine. Clones were sequenced by immunoSEQ multiplex PCR, and TCRdb holds only the in-frame ones, with some missing. This sample has 90,000 to 100,000 clones, with 85% to 90% found just once. V was clipped by 1 base and J by 7 bases, with 11 bases between them. This CDR3 is 14 amino acids long. Germline loops: CDR1 LGHNA, CDR2 YSLEER. General observations from the study: Baseline seropositivity occurred in only a handful of AZD1222 recipients. The donors showed a predominance of white British ancestry and of females, with possible underestimation of clonal diversity. Samples come after the peak T cell response, not at day 14. Targeting of unmutated variant regions was reportedly seen in nearly half of spike-specific TCRs.

The chain links TRBV4-3 to TRBJ2-1, with D perhaps matching TRBD2 (6 bases). The receptor was derived from an adult in good health. Source: peripheral blood, taken on day 0 of AZD1222 vaccination. The CDR3, as DNA: TGCGCCAGCAGCCAAGGACTAGAAATGAATGAGCAGTTCTTC. Its protein product is CASSQGLEMNEQFF.